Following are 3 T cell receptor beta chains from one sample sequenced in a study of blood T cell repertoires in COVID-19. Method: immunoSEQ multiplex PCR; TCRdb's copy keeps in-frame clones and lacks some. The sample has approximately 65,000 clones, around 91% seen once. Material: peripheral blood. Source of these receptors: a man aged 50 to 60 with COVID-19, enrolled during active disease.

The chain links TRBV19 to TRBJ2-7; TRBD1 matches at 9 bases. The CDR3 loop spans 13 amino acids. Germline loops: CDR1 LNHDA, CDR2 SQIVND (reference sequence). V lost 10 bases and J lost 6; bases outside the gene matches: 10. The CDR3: CATSQGQGPEQYF. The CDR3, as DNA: TGTGCCACCTCCCAGGGACAGGGTCCCGAGCAGTACTTC.

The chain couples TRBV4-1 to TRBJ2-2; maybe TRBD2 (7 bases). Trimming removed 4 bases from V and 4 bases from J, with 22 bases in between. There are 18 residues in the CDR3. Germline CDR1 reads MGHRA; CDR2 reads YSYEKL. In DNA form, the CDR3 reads TGCGCCAGCAGCCGCCTAAGGTGGGGGGGCGTCGGCACCGGGGAGCTGTTTTTT. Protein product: CASSRLRWGGVGTGELFF.

This chain's CDR3 is CASREEARQPQHF. The DNA of the CDR3 is TGTGCCAGCAGGGAGGAGGCTCGGCAGCCCCAGCATTTT. The chain couples TRBV2 to TRBJ1-5; D is undetermined. The germline V gene has CDR1 SNHLY and CDR2 FYNNEI. V was cut by 6 bases and J by 7 bases, with 13 bases left in between. The CDR3 has 13 amino acids.